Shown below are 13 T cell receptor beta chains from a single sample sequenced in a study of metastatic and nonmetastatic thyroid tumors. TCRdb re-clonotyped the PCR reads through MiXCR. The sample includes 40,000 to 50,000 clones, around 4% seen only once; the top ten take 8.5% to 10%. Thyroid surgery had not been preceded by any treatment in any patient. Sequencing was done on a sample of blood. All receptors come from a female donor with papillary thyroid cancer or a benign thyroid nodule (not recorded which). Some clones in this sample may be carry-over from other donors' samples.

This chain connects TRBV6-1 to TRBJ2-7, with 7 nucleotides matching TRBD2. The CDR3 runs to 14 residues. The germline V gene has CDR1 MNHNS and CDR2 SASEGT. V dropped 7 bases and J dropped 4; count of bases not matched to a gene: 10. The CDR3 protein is CASTRGSGAYEQYF. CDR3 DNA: TGTGCCAGCACCCGCGGGAGCGGAGCTTACGAGCAGTACTTC.

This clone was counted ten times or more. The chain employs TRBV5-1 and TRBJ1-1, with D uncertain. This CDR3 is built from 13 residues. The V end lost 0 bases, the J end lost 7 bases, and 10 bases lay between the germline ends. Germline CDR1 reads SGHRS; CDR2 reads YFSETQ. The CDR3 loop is CASSLGRGFEAFF. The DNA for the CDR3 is TGCGCCAGCAGCTTGGGACGAGGGTTTGAAGCTTTCTTT.

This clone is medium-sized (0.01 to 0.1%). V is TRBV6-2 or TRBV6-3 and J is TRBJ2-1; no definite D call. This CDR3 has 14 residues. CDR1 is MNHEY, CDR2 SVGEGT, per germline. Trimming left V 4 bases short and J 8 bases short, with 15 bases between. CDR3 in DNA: TGTGCCAGCAGTTCCCGAATGTCGGTGGATGAGCAGTTCTTC. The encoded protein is CASSSRMSVDEQFF.

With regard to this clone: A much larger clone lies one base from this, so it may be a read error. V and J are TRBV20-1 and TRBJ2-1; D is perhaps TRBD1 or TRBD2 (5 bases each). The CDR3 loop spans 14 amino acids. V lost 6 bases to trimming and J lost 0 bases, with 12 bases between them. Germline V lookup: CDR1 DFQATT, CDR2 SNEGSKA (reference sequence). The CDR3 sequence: CSASKGSSYNEQFF. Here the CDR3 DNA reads TGCAGTGCCTCTAAGGGGAGCTCCTACAATGAGCAGTTCTTC.

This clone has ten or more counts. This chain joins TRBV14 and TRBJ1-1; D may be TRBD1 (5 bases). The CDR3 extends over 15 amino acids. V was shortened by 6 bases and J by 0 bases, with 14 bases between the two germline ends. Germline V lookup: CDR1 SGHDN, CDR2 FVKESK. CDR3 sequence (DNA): TGTGCCAGCAGACCGTTTTTGGGGGTGAACACTGAAGCTTTCTTT. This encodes CASRPFLGVNTEAFF. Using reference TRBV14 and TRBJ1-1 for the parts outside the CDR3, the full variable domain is EAGVTQFPSHSVIEKGQTVTLRCDPISGHDNLYWYRRVMGKEIKFLLHFVKESKQDESGMPNNRFLAERTGGTYSTLKVQPAELEDSGVYFCASRPFLGVNTEAFFGQGTRLTVV.

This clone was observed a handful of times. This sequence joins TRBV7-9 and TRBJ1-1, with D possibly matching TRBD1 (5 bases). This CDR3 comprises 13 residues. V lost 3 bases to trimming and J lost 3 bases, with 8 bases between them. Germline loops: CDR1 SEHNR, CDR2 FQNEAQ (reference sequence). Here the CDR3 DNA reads TGTGCCAGCAGCTTGCAGGGATACACTGAAGCTTTCTTT. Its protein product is CASSLQGYTEAFF.

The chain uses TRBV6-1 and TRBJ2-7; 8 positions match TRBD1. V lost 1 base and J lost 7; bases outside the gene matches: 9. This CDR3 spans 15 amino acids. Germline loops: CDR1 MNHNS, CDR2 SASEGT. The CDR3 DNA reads TGTGCCAGCAGTGAAGAGGGGACAGGCTTTGAAGAGCAGTACTTC. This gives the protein CASSEEGTGFEEQYF.

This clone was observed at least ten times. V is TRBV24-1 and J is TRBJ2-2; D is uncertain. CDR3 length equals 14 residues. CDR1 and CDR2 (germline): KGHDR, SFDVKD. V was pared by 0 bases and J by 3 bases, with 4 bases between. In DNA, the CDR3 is TGTGCCACCAGTGATTTGACGGACACCGGGGAGCTGTTTTTT. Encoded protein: CATSDLTDTGELFF.

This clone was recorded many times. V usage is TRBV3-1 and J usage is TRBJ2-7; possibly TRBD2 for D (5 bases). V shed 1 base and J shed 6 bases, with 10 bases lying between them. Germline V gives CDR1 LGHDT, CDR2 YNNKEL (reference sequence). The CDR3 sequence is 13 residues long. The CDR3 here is CASSQARVGEQYF. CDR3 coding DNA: TGTGCCAGCAGCCAAGCGAGGGTGGGCGAGCAGTACTTC.

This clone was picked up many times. The CDR3 DNA sequence: TGCAGTGCTAGACCGGGACTAGCGGGAGGTGAGCAGTTCTTC. The encoded protein is CSARPGLAGGEQFF. The gene calls are TRBV20-1 and TRBJ2-1, with 15 bases that match TRBD2. The CDR3 covers 14 residues. V trimming: 2 bases; J trimming: 9 bases; junction bases outside the gene matches: 2. CDR1 is DFQATT, CDR2 SNEGSKA, per germline (reference sequence).

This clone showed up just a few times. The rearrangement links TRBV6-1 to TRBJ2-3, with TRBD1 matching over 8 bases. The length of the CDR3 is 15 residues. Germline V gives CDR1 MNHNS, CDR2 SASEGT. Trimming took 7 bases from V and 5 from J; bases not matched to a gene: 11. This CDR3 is CASTETGASLDTQYF. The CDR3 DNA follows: TGTGCCAGCACCGAGACAGGGGCGTCGTTAGATACGCAGTATTTT.

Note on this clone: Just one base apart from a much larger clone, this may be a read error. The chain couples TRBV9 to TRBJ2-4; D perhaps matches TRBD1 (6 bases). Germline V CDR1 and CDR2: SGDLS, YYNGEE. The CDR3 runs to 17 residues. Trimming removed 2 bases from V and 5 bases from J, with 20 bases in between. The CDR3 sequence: CASSVAFKTGRENIQYF. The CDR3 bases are TGTGCCAGCAGCGTCGCGTTTAAGACAGGACGCGAAAACATTCAGTACTTC.

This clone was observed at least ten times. This CDR3 reads CASSLPGGETQYF. The CDR3 coding sequence is TGTGCCAGCAGCCTTCCAGGGGGGGAGACCCAGTACTTC. The chain employs TRBV5-4 and TRBJ2-5, with D possibly TRBD1 on 7 matching bases. Trimming pared 4 bases from V and 5 bases from J, leaving 12 bases between. This CDR3 has 13 residues. Per the germline V gene, CDR1 is SGHNT and CDR2 is YYREEE (reference sequence). Combining the CDR3 with reference TRBV5-4 and TRBJ2-5 gives the whole variable domain ETGVTQSPTHLIKTRGQQVTLRCSSQSGHNTVSWYQQALGQGPQFIFQYYREEENGRGNFPPRFSGLQFPNYSSELNVNALELDDSALYLCASSLPGGETQYFGPGTRLLVL.